A selection of T cell receptor beta chains follows, all from one sample in a study of blood T cell repertoires in COVID-19. Some clones are missing from TCRdb's copy, which holds only in-frame ones; the method was immunoSEQ multiplex PCR. Of 300,000 to 400,000 clones in the sample, approximately 88% were seen once. The specimen sequenced was peripheral blood. These receptors were obtained from a man aged 25 to 40 with COVID-19, enrolled during active disease. Each CDR3 is given with its conserved first and last residue. Fields, in order: clone size, V gene, D gene, CDR3 length, J gene, CDR3 protein, CDR3 DNA. D genes are given only for firm matches. For some rows the clone size is stated as once, few or many, or as a class when expanded; others skip it.

>-|TRBV24-1|-|17|TRBJ1-1
CATSDRHPGQSNTEAFF
TGTGCCACCAGTGATCGTCACCCCGGACAGTCGAACACTGAAGCTTTCTTT
>few|TRBV6-5|TRBD1|13|TRBJ1-2
CASSPRGRAGYTF
TGTGCCAGCAGCCCCAGGGGGCGCGCGGGCTACACCTTC
>-|TRBV28|TRBD1|15|TRBJ2-7
CASSATGTGTYEQYF
TGTGCCAGCAGTGCAACCGGGACAGGGACCTACGAGCAGTACTTC
>-|TRBV27|-|14|TRBJ1-2
CASSLWRGAEGYTF
TGTGCCAGCAGTTTATGGCGGGGCGCCGAGGGCTACACCTTC
>-|TRBV18|-|13|TRBJ1-2
CASSPTGSYGYTF
TGTGCCAGCTCACCAACAGGGAGCTATGGCTACACCTTC
>-|TRBV24-1|-|14|TRBJ1-2
CATSDTYRAYGYTF
TGTGCCACCAGTGACACTTACAGGGCATATGGCTACACCTTC
>-|TRBV6-5|TRBD1|15|TRBJ2-2
CASQGWQGATGELFF
TGTGCCTCACAAGGGTGGCAGGGGGCAACCGGGGAGCTGTTTTTT
>once|TRBV9|-|16|TRBJ1-1
CASSVGPRVMNTEAFF
TGTGCCAGCAGCGTAGGTCCCAGGGTAATGAACACTGAAGCTTTCTTT
>-|TRBV5-1|TRBD1|13|TRBJ1-2
CASGPDRLDGYTF
TGCGCCAGCGGCCCGGACAGGCTCGATGGCTACACCTTC
>-|TRBV28|TRBD2|14|TRBJ2-1
CASSTPTSTNEQFF
TGTGCCAGCAGCACCCCGACTAGCACCAATGAGCAGTTCTTC
>-|TRBV7-9|-|15|TRBJ2-7
CASSTITLGHYEQYF
TGTGCCAGCAGCACCATTACCCTTGGACACTATGAGCAGTACTTC
>-|TRBV11-3|TRBD2|15|TRBJ2-1
CASSLLAGGGNEQFF
TGTGCCAGCAGCTTACTAGCGGGAGGAGGGAATGAGCAGTTCTTC
>-|TRBV21-1|-|16|TRBJ2-1
CASSNREGGAGNEQFF
TGTGCCAGCAGCAATCGGGAGGGGGGCGCGGGGAATGAGCAGTTCTTC
>-|TRBV28|-|18|TRBJ2-1
CASRPTGGGGTRLMEQFF
TGTGCCAGCAGGCCGACAGGGGGTGGTGGGACTAGGCTCATGGAGCAGTTCTTC
>-|TRBV4-1|-|13|TRBJ2-1
CASSQMMGDEQFF
TGCGCCAGCAGCCAAATGATGGGAGATGAGCAGTTCTTC
>-|TRBV12-3/TRBV12-4|-|13|TRBJ1-5
CASSLAEDQPQHF
TGTGCCAGCAGTTTAGCCGAGGATCAGCCCCAGCATTTT
>-|TRBV24-1|-|12|TRBJ2-2
CATLDSTGELFF
TGTGCCACTCTAGACAGCACCGGGGAGCTGTTTTTT
>few|TRBV27|TRBD1|15|TRBJ2-1
CASSPNRGWGNEQFF
TGTGCCAGCAGTCCAAACAGGGGATGGGGCAATGAGCAGTTCTTC